This T cell receptor (beta chain) was sequenced during a study of blood T cell repertoires in COVID-19. Sequencing was performed with immunoSEQ multiplex PCR; in TCRdb, only in-frame clones are kept and a portion is missing. This sample yields some 130,000 clones, of which roughly 78% are seen a single time; 5% to 7% belongs to the top ten. Ages ranged from about 18 to 89 years, with residence in approximately 25 US areas. Recovered participants had two consecutive negative NP/OP PCR tests, healthcare professional clearance, or symptom resolution. Germline V lookup: CDR1 SQVTM, CDR2 ANQGSEA. The V gene end was trimmed by 5 bases and the J gene end by 6 bases; junction bases not matched to a gene: 9. This CDR3 is 14 amino acids long.

This receptor was taken from a woman between 45 and 65 years old who had recovered from COVID-19. The sample consisted of PBMCs or T cells enriched from blood (not recorded which). V gene TRBV29-1 combines with J gene TRBJ1-2; 10 positions match TRBD1. CDR3 amino acids: CSVLVRTGGNGYTF. CDR3 in DNA: TGCAGCGTTTTGGTCCGGACAGGGGGAAATGGCTACACCTTC.